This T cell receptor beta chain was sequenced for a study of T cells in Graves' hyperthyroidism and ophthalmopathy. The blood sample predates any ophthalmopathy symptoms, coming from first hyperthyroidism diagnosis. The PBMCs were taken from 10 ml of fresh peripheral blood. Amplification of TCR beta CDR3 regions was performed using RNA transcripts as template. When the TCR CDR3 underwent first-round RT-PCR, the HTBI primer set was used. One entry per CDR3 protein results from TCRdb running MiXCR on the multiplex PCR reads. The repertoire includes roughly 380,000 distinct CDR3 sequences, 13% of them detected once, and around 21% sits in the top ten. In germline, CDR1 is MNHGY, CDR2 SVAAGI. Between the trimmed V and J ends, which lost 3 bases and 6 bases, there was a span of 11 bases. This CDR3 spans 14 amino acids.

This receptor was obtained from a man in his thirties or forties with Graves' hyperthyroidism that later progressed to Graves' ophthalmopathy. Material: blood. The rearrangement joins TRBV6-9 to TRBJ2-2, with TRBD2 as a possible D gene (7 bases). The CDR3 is CASSYGGRAGELFF. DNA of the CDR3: TGTGCCAGCAGTTACGGGGGGCGGGCCGGGGAGCTGTTTTTT.